Listed here are 18 T cell receptor beta chains from one sample, sequenced in a study of cytomegalovirus exposure and HLA in healthy donors. PCR employed 60 Vbeta and 13 Jbeta primers. Some clones are missing from TCRdb's copy, which holds only in-frame ones; the method was immunoSEQ multiplex PCR. The table shows roughly 200,000 clones, with around 76% occurring only once. The specimen was PBMCs. Source of these receptors: a man younger than 30 in good health and CMV-seronegative.

The DNA of the CDR3 is TGTGCCAGCAGCTGGACTAGCCCCAATGAGCAGTTCTTC. It specifies CASSWTSPNEQFF. V usage is TRBV5-5 and J usage is TRBJ2-1, with 8 positions matching TRBD2. Germline CDR1 SGHKS, CDR2 YYEKEE (reference sequence). V dropped 3 bases and J dropped 6; count of bases not matched to a gene: 2. This CDR3 spans 13 amino acids.

The chain is built from TRBV7-3 and TRBJ2-1; a weak D match, TRBD2 (6 bases). From germline, CDR1 is SGHTA and CDR2 FQGTGA. V lost 5 bases and J 3 bases, leaving 14 bases between the germline ends. The CDR3 spans 15 residues. The CDR3 nucleotides read TGTGCCAGCAGCCCCCTCCCGACTAGCTACAATGAGCAGTTCTTC. Amino acid sequence: CASSPLPTSYNEQFF.

The chain carries TRBV5-4 and TRBJ2-1; 10 nucleotides match TRBD1. CDR3 length equals 15 residues. The J segment lost 5 bases and the V segment lost 0 bases, leaving 2 bases of the junction unmatched. Germline V gene lookup returns CDR1 SGHNT and CDR2 YYREEE (reference sequence). As DNA, the CDR3 is TGTGCCAGCAGCTTGGGGGGACAGGGGAACAATGAGCAGTTCTTC. It is translated as CASSLGGQGNNEQFF.

This clone was detected a few times. V gene TRBV19 combines with J gene TRBJ2-6; TRBD1 might be the D (6 bases). The CDR3 runs to 17 residues. The germline V gene has CDR1 LNHDA and CDR2 SQIVND (reference sequence). Deletions cut 5 bases from V and 0 bases from J, with 14 bases between. Written as DNA, the CDR3 is TGTGCCAGTAGTCTACAGGGATCGGCCTCTGGGGCCAACGTCCTGACTTTC. It yields the protein CASSLQGSASGANVLTF.

This rearrangement joins TRBV29-1 to TRBJ2-5; TRBD1 aligns across 8 bases. This CDR3 is built from 14 residues. Germline assignment: CDR1 SQVTM and CDR2 ANQGSEA. J lost 5 bases, V lost 6 bases, and 11 bases had no gene match. Here the CDR3 DNA reads TGCAGCGTGATGGGACAGGTTCCCCGGGAGACCCAGTACTTC. This sequence encodes CSVMGQVPRETQYF.

V usage is TRBV29-1 and J usage is TRBJ2-1; D uncertain. V was trimmed by 3 bases and J by 0 bases, leaving 12 bases between them. Germline assignment: CDR1 SQVTM and CDR2 ANQGSEA. The CDR3 is made up of 15 amino acids. The CDR3 reads CSVEVTSSSYNEQFF. In DNA form, the CDR3 reads TGCAGCGTTGAGGTCACTTCGAGCTCCTACAATGAGCAGTTCTTC.

The rearrangement joins TRBV4-1 to TRBJ2-7; 11 bases agree with TRBD2. The CDR3 spans 16 residues. Germline V gene lookup returns CDR1 MGHRA and CDR2 YSYEKL. Trimming removed 2 bases from V and 2 bases from J; junction bases left unmatched: 5. The DNA for the CDR3 is TGCGCCAGCAGCCAACACCTTAGCGGGAGGGCCTACGAGCAGTACTTC. Translated, it gives CASSQHLSGRAYEQYF.

The count of this clone is one. The chain employs TRBV6-5 and TRBJ2-7; D is possibly TRBD1 (7 bases). The length of the CDR3 is 15 residues. V was pared by 2 bases and J by 5 bases, with 16 bases between. CDR1 is MNHEY, CDR2 SVGAGI, per germline. This CDR3 is CASSYRSGGYDEQYF. DNA for the CDR3: TGTGCCAGCAGTTACAGGTCAGGGGGGTACGACGAGCAGTACTTC.

The chain is built from TRBV27 and TRBJ2-4; weak D call: TRBD2 (7 bases). CDR3 length: 15 amino acids. Looked up from germline, CDR1 is MNHEY and CDR2 is SMNVEV (reference sequence). V dropped 5 bases and J dropped 7 bases, with 18 bases sitting between them. The DNA of the CDR3 is TGTGCCAGCAGTCCGTTTCCGGGGGGCAGGAACATTCAGTACTTC. Its translation is CASSPFPGGRNIQYF.

This chain connects TRBV30 to TRBJ1-5, with D unresolved. Trimming removed 2 bases at V and 1 base at J, with 6 bases between. Germline CDR1 GTSNPN, CDR2 SVGIG (reference sequence). CDR3 length equals 13 residues. The CDR3 nucleotides read TGTGCCTGGAGTCCGGGGAGCAATCAGCCCCAGCATTTT. Translated, it gives CAWSPGSNQPQHF.

This clone has a single count. The V and J genes are TRBV7-9 and TRBJ2-1, with D possibly matching TRBD2 (6 bases). CDR3 length: 16 amino acids. Germline loops: CDR1 SEHNR, CDR2 FQNEAQ (reference sequence). With 1 base removed from V and 2 bases from J, the gap between germline ends came to 12 bases. This CDR3 is CASSLEVWGAYNEQFF. The CDR3 DNA sequence: TGTGCCAGCAGCTTAGAAGTTTGGGGGGCCTACAATGAGCAGTTCTTC.

The J gene is TRBJ1-3, the V gene TRBV21-1. TRBV21-1 is marked as a pseudogene. This CDR3 spans 16 amino acids. The CDR3 DNA reads TGTGCCAGCAGCCTCCCCTTCCAAACTTCTGGAAACACCATATATTTT. Protein product: CASSLPFQTSGNTIYF.

The chain is built from TRBV18 and TRBJ2-3; TRBD2 matches 11 bases. The germline V gene encodes CDR1 KGHSH and CDR2 LQKENI. The CDR3 runs 15 residues. Losses at the gene ends were 5 bases for V and 2 bases for J; bases not matched to a gene: 3. The CDR3: CASSALAGATDTQYF. For the CDR3, the DNA is TGTGCCAGCTCAGCACTAGCGGGGGCCACAGATACGCAGTATTTT.

The gene calls are TRBV18 and TRBJ1-1; D ambiguous. The V gene lost 3 bases and the J gene lost 4 bases, with 18 bases spanning the gap. This CDR3 spans 16 amino acids. Germline CDR1 is KGHSH and CDR2 is LQKENI. As DNA, the CDR3 is TGTGCCAGCTCACCCGAGGCGGCGGCGGTTCTCACTGAAGCTTTCTTT. Translated: CASSPEAAAVLTEAFF. Looking up the rest from reference TRBV18 and TRBJ1-1 gives the full variable domain: NAGVMQNPRHLVRRRGQEARLRCSPMKGHSHVYWYRQLPEEGLKFMVYLQKENIIDESGMPKERFSAEFPKEGPSILRIQQVVRGDSAAYFCASSPEAAAVLTEAFFGQGTRLTVV.

This chain uses TRBV27 with TRBJ1-1; no clear D gene. CDR3 length: 14 residues. CDR1 is MNHEY, CDR2 SMNVEV, per germline (reference sequence). V shed 5 bases and J shed 2 bases, with 12 bases lying between them. CDR3 in DNA: TGTGCCAGCAGTCCTATTTCCTATAACACTGAAGCTTTCTTT. Translation: CASSPISYNTEAFF.

The chain joins TRBV14 to TRBJ2-7; possible D gene TRBD2, 5 bases. The CDR3 has 14 residues. Germline V lookup: CDR1 SGHDN, CDR2 FVKESK. Trimming left V 4 bases short and J 6 bases short, with 16 bases between. This chain's CDR3 is CASSRTGGPTEQYF. In DNA, the CDR3 is TGTGCCAGCAGCCGTACGGGCGGGCCCACCGAGCAGTACTTC.

The chain couples TRBV7-9 to TRBJ2-7; the D gene is possibly TRBD2 (5 bases). CDR1 SEHNR and CDR2 FQNEAQ come from the germline V gene (reference sequence). V lost 5 bases and J lost 7, with 12 bases in between. This CDR3 region has 12 residues. The CDR3 spells CASSPTRGEQYF. CDR3 nucleotides: TGTGCCAGCAGCCCCACTAGAGGGGAGCAGTACTTC.

V is TRBV7-6 and J is TRBJ2-5; D gene unclear. Trimming cost V 0 bases and J 5 bases, with 4 bases left between them. Per the germline V gene, CDR1 is SGHVS and CDR2 is FNYEAQ. CDR3 length: 12 amino acids. CDR3 DNA: TGTGCCAGCAGCTTAGCGGGCGAGACCCAGTACTTC. It translates to CASSLAGETQYF.